Sequencing of this T cell receptor (beta chain) was carried out in a study of shared clonotypes between healthy human individuals. Whole-study results and caveats: Tissue TCR repertoires likely differ from these blood-only repertoires.

Naive CD8 isolation took CD45RO-negative cells positively selected for CCR7 and excluded terminally differentiated effector memory CD45RA+ cells. There were only Caucasian adults among the donors, and all lived in Nashville, Tennessee. Per the germline V gene, CDR1 is SQVTM and CDR2 is ANQGSEA. The CDR3 covers 12 residues. The germline V and J ends were trimmed by 4 bases and 4 bases, with 7 bases remaining between them. TCRdb keeps only in-frame clones here, not all; method: immunoSEQ multiplex PCR. The sample holds approximately 1.9 million clones, about 94% seen once. As to this clone: What it recognizes is unknown.

This sequence originates from a man younger than 35 in good health. Some clones in this sample may be carry-over from other donors' samples. The chain couples TRBV29-1 to TRBJ2-2; D call uncertain. Input material: naive CD8+ T cells from PBMCs. CDR3 DNA sequence: TGCAGCGTTGTTATTCCCACCGGGGAGCTGTTTTTT. Protein: CSVVIPTGELFF.